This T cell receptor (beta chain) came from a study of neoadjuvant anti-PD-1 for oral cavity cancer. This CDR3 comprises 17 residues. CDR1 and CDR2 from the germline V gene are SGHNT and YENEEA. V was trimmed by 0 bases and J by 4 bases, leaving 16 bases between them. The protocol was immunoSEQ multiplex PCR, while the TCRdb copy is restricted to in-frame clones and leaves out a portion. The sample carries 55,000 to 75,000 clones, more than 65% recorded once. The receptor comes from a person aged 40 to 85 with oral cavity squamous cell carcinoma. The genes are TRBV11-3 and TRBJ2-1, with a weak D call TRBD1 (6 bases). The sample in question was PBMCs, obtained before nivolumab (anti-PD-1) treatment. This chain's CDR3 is CASSLDGRDILYNEQFF. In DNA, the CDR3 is TGTGCCAGCAGCTTAGATGGACGGGACATTCTATACAATGAGCAGTTCTTC.